The source of this TCR beta chain is a study of cytomegalovirus exposure and HLA in healthy donors. Study results and caveats: Accurate predictions that matched the HLA-A and HLA-B alleles of most subjects were reportedly made from TCR beta sequences. Available immune exposure information covered CMV serostatus only. At a 0.05 false discovery rate, a later analysis found 18,000 or so TCR beta sequences to be associated with HLA alleles. Analysis performed later showed TCR beta chains linked to HLA being more clonally expanded than equally common others.

The CDR3 totals 11 residues. The germline V gene has CDR1 MNHEY and CDR2 SVGAGI. The V gene lost 5 bases and the J gene lost 7 bases, with 8 bases spanning the gap. Regarding this clone: What it binds is unknown.

This PCR relied on a set of 60 Vbeta primers and 13 Jbeta primers. Clones were read by immunoSEQ multiplex PCR, and TCRdb kept only the in-frame ones, dropping some. The sample contains 200,000 to 250,000 clones, 76% of which appear only once. The chain employs TRBV6-5 and TRBJ1-2, with D maybe TRBD1 (5 bases). The sequence was collected from a man in his late teens or twenties in good health and CMV-seronegative. The source material was PBMCs. CDR3 nucleotide sequence: TGTGCCAGCAGTGAAGGGGTTGGCTACACCTTC. Its translation is CASSEGVGYTF.